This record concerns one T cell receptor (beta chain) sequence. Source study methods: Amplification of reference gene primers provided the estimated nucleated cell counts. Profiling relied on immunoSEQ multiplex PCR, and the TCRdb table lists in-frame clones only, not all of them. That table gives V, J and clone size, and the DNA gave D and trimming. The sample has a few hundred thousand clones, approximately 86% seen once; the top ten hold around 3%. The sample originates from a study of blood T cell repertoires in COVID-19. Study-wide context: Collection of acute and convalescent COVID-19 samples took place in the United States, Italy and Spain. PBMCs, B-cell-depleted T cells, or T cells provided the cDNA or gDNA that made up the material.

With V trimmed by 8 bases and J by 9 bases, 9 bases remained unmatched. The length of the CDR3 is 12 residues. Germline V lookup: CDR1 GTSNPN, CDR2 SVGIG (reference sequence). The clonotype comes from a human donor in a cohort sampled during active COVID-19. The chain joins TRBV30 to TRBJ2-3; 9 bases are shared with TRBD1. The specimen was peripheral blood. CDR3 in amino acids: CARNTGGRTQYF. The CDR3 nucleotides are TGTGCCCGGAACACAGGGGGCAGAACGCAGTATTTT.